This T cell receptor (beta chain) stems from a study of T cell repertoires in aging, cancer and after chemotherapy. Study at large: Pre- and post-chemotherapy samples were paired from chronic lymphocytic leukemia patients treated with fludarabine- or bendamustine-based regimens.

Worth noting for this clonotype: Its antigen is not known.

Rearranged V-D-J TRB sequences were amplified with a mixed TRB-A/B primer pool. Via MiXCR, TCRdb re-called the multiplex PCR reads, giving one row per CDR3 protein. The data show more than 1,500 distinct CDR3 sequences, around 60% seen once. Study-wide points: In healthy donors, age-related TCR diversity loss mainly reflected lost richness. In hematological cancer patients, infiltrated lymphoid organs may have impaired thymic emigration or peripheral T cell expansion.

Peripheral blood genomic DNA, not sorted cells or RNA, was the template. The CDR3 extends over 16 amino acids. V lost 6 bases, J lost 4 bases, and 6 bases stayed unmatched. Germline assignment: CDR1 MNHEY and CDR2 SVGAGI. Sequencing was performed on blood. This clonotype was sampled from a human donor with a blood cancer. The chain is built from TRBV6-5 and TRBJ2-2, with 12 bases that match TRBD2. The CDR3 protein is CASSLLAGGSTGELFF. Written as DNA, the CDR3 is TGTGCCAGCAGCCTACTAGCGGGAGGATCCACCGGGGAGCTGTTTTTT.